This is a list of T cell receptor beta chains from one sample in a study of control samples from healthy donors and cancer patients. Profiling relied on immunoSEQ multiplex PCR, and the TCRdb table lists in-frame clones only, not all of them. The sample has more than 80,000 clones, more than 85% seen once. Sequenced material: blood. The receptors stem from a man between 18 and 35 years old in good health. Each CDR3 is given with its conserved first and last residue. D genes are given only for firm matches. Clone size is not always given. Where it is, it says once, few, many or a class for expanded clones.

>TRBJ1-1|.|TRBV27|.
TGTGCCAGCAGTGGGAATAATGAAGCTTTCTTT
CASSGNNEAFF
>TRBJ2-5|.|TRBV5-5|.
TGTGCCAGCAGCTTGGTTACTCCCGGGGTGACCCAGTACTTC
CASSLVTPGVTQYF
>TRBJ1-4|.|TRBV3-1/TRBV3-2|TRBD1
TGTGCCAGCAGCCTAGGGACAGGTGAAAAACTGTTTTTT
CASSLGTGEKLFF
>TRBJ2-1|.|TRBV5-1|TRBD2
TGCGCCAGCAGCACAGGACTAGACTCCTACAATGAGCAGTTCTTC
CASSTGLDSYNEQFF
>TRBJ1-4|.|TRBV6-5|.
TGTGCCAGCAGTTTAAGGGGGGGTAATGAAAAACTGTTTTTT
CASSLRGGNEKLFF
>TRBJ2-7|.|TRBV2|TRBD1
TGTGCCAGCAGTGTAGGGACAGACTACGAGCAGTACTTC
CASSVGTDYEQYF
>TRBJ1-6|.|TRBV6-5|.
TGTGCCAGCAGTTCCGAGGGGAATTCACCCCTCCACTTT
CASSSEGNSPLHF
>TRBJ1-5|once|TRBV6-5|.
TGTGCCAGCATTCCTTATAGCAATCAGCCCCAGCATTTT
CASIPYSNQPQHF
>TRBJ1-6|.|TRBV9|.
TGTGCCAGCAGCCATCCGGGGGGGAGCTCCTATAATTCACCCCTCCACTTT
CASSHPGGSSYNSPLHF
>TRBJ2-1|.|TRBV7-9|TRBD1
TGTGCCAGCAGCTTATCGGGACAGGGGATGGGGAATGAGCAGTTCTTC
CASSLSGQGMGNEQFF
>TRBJ2-7|.|TRBV7-8|.
TGTGCCAGCAGCTTCGAGGTCCTCTCCTACGAGCAGTACTTC
CASSFEVLSYEQYF
>TRBJ2-1|.|TRBV10-1|.
TGCGCCAGCAGTGATCTTTCGAGACCGCAAGCGAATGAGCAGTTCTTC
CASSDLSRPQANEQFF
>TRBJ2-2|.|TRBV6-5|TRBD2
TGTGCCAGCTGGGGGGGGAGCACCGGGGAGCTGTTTTTT
CASWGGSTGELFF
>TRBJ2-1|.|TRBV3-1/TRBV3-2|.
TGTGCCAGCAGCCAAGTAAACCCCATTGTGGGAGAGCAGTTCTTC
CASSQVNPIVGEQFF
>TRBJ2-1|.|TRBV10-2|TRBD2
TGCGCCAGCAGTGTAAATAGCGGGGGTTACAATGAGCAGTTCTTC
CASSVNSGGYNEQFF
>TRBJ2-5|.|TRBV7-7|.
TGTGCTAGCAGCTATAAGGGGGGCCAAGAGACCCAGTACTTC
CASSYKGGQETQYF
>TRBJ1-2|.|TRBV4-1|TRBD1
TGCGCCAGCAGCCTTCCCGGGACAGGGTTTGCCTATGGCTACACCTTC
CASSLPGTGFAYGYTF
>TRBJ1-6|.|TRBV30|.
TGTGCCTGGAGCCGTGGCAGGAAATCACCCCTCCACTTT
CAWSRGRKSPLHF
>TRBJ2-2|once|TRBV27|.
TGTGCCAGCAGTCGGTGGCAGGACTACACCGGGGAGCTGTTTTTT
CASSRWQDYTGELFF
>TRBJ1-1|.|TRBV29-1|.
TGCAGCGTTGAAGTAGGGCTGAACACTGAAGCTTTCTTT
CSVEVGLNTEAFF
>TRBJ2-5|.|TRBV4-2|.
TGTGCCAGCAGCCAAGAGACAGGTCAAGAGACCCAGTACTTC
CASSQETGQETQYF
>TRBJ1-1|.|TRBV19|.
TGTGCCAGTAGTACCCAGGACAGCGGGACTGAAGCTTTCTTT
CASSTQDSGTEAFF
>TRBJ1-5|.|TRBV6-1|.
TGTGCCAGCAGTGACGGGGGGCAGGCCCAGCCCCAGCATTTT
CASSDGGQAQPQHF
>TRBJ2-3|.|TRBV29-1|.
TGCAGCGTTGAAAAGGTGGCAGGGGTTGAAGATACGCAGTATTTT
CSVEKVAGVEDTQYF
>TRBJ1-1|.|TRBV7-2|.
TGTGCCAGCAGCGCCCCGGGGGGAAAGACTGAAGCTTTCTTT
CASSAPGGKTEAFF
>TRBJ1-5|.|TRBV13|TRBD1
TGTGCCAGCACACGGCGGACAGGAGGCAATCAGCCCCAGCATTTT
CASTRRTGGNQPQHF
>TRBJ1-4|once|TRBV3-1/TRBV3-2|.
TGTGCCAGCAGCTTCGAGGGTCCTGAAAAACTGTTTTTT
CASSFEGPEKLFF
>TRBJ1-6|.|TRBV3-1/TRBV3-2|.
TGTGCCAGCAGTCTTCTCCAGGGTAATTCACCCCTCCACTTT
CASSLLQGNSPLHF
>TRBJ2-7|.|TRBV20-1|.
TGCAGTGCTAGTATGACGGCGTACGAGCAGTACTTC
CSASMTAYEQYF
>TRBJ2-1|.|TRBV10-3|TRBD2
TGTGCCATCAGTCCCGGGACTAGCGACCACAATGAGCAGTTCTTC
CAISPGTSDHNEQFF
>TRBJ1-6|.|TRBV19|.
TGTGCCAGTAGTTCCGACTTTGGGGCCCTCCACTTT
CASSSDFGALHF
>TRBJ2-7|.|TRBV7-8|.
TGTGCCAGCAGCTTAAGGGGTCTCCCCTCCTACGAGCAGTACTTC
CASSLRGLPSYEQYF
>TRBJ2-1|.|TRBV12-3/TRBV12-4|.
TGTGCCAGCAGCCCGGGGTTCTACAATGAGCAGTTCTTC
CASSPGFYNEQFF
>TRBJ2-3|.|TRBV30|.
TGTGCCTGGAGTACCGATCGTCTAGTAGATACGCAGTATTTT
CAWSTDRLVDTQYF
>TRBJ1-2|.|TRBV6-5|.
TGTGCCAGCCTTCCGGGAGGAGGCTATGGCTACACCTTC
CASLPGGGYGYTF
>TRBJ2-7|.|TRBV3-1/TRBV3-2|.
TGTGCCAGCAGCCCCGCCGGGGGTTCCTACGAGCAGTACTTC
CASSPAGGSYEQYF
>TRBJ2-5|few|TRBV5-1|.
TGCGCCAGCAGCTTGGAGGGTAGGACCCAGTACTTC
CASSLEGRTQYF
>TRBJ1-4|.|TRBV27|.
TGTGCCAGCAGTCCTGGTTGGGGGACCTATGCAACTAATGAAAAACTGTTTTTT
CASSPGWGTYATNEKLFF
>TRBJ2-6|few|TRBV30|.
TGTGCCTGGAGTGTGGGGGGCTCTGGGGCCAACGTCCTGACTTTC
CAWSVGGSGANVLTF
>TRBJ1-4|few|TRBV25-1|TRBD1
TGTGCCAGCAGGAACAGGGGGGAGAGTGAAAAACTGTTTTTT
CASRNRGESEKLFF
>TRBJ1-6|.|TRBV19|TRBD1
TGTGCCAGTACCCGACAGGGTAACAATAATTCACCCCTCCACTTT
CASTRQGNNNSPLHF
>TRBJ1-2|.|TRBV9|.
TGTGCCAGCAGCGTAGCGGATTCCTATGGCTACACCTTC
CASSVADSYGYTF
>TRBJ2-6|.|TRBV7-9|.
TGTGCCAGCAGTATACAGGTTCCTGGGGCCAACGTCCTGACTTTC
CASSIQVPGANVLTF
>TRBJ1-3|.|TRBV30|.
TGTGCCTGGAACGATCAAAGTCAGGGAAACACCATATATTTT
CAWNDQSQGNTIYF
>TRBJ2-7|once|TRBV29-1|.
TGCAGCGTCGAGGACAACTCCTACGAGCAGTACTTC
CSVEDNSYEQYF
>TRBJ1-5|.|TRBV29-1|.
TGCAGCTTCCTGGACGGCAGCAATCAGCCCCAGCATTTT
CSFLDGSNQPQHF
>TRBJ2-4|.|TRBV2|TRBD2
TGTGCCAGCAGTTCCGCGCTAGCGGGAGCCGGTCTTGACAAAAACATTCAGTACTTC
CASSSALAGAGLDKNIQYF
>TRBJ2-5|.|TRBV7-9|TRBD2
TGTGCCAGCAGCTTAGCCCCCGTAGCGGGGGAGACCCAGTACTTC
CASSLAPVAGETQYF
>TRBJ2-3|.|TRBV6-4|.
TGTGCCAGCAGTGACTCTACGGGAGTGGCAGATACGCAGTATTTT
CASSDSTGVADTQYF
>TRBJ1-1|once|TRBV4-1|.
TGCGCCAGCAGCCAAAGCCGGACAACGAACACTGAAGCTTTCTTT
CASSQSRTTNTEAFF
>TRBJ2-1|.|TRBV13|.
TGTGCCAGCAGCTTAACAGGGTCCTACAATGAGCAGTTCTTC
CASSLTGSYNEQFF
>TRBJ2-7|.|TRBV30|.
TGTGCCTGGGACCAGGCTCATGGCGCCCACGAGCAGTACTTC
CAWDQAHGAHEQYF
>TRBJ2-3|once|TRBV6-4|.
TGTGCCAGCAGTGAGGGAAGCACAGATACGCAGTATTTT
CASSEGSTDTQYF
>TRBJ2-2|.|TRBV5-1|.
TGCGCCAGCAGCTACCGGCCCCCCGACGGGGAGCTGTTTTTT
CASSYRPPDGELFF
>TRBJ1-1|.|TRBV4-2|TRBD1
TGTGCCAGCAGCCAAGGGACCGGACAGGGAGTCGGCACTGAAGCTTTCTTT
CASSQGTGQGVGTEAFF
>TRBJ2-1|.|TRBV5-5|.
TGTGCCAGCAGCCAGGATCTCTACAATGAGCAGTTCTTC
CASSQDLYNEQFF
>TRBJ1-3|.|TRBV29-1|.
TGCAGCGTTGTTCTCGGCGGAAACACCATATATTTT
CSVVLGGNTIYF
>TRBJ1-5|.|TRBV28|.
TGTGCCAGCAGCCCCCCAGGGATCAGCGAGAGCAATCAGCCCCAGCATTTT
CASSPPGISESNQPQHF